The entry below gives a single T cell receptor (beta chain) sequence along with its context. This entry belongs to a study of blood T cell repertoires in COVID-19. Exposed participants came across a COVID-19 case within 2 weeks before study entry. Method: immunoSEQ multiplex PCR; TCRdb's copy keeps in-frame clones and lacks some. The data hold 350,000 to 500,000 clones, with more than 70% observed a single time. This clonotype was sampled from a woman aged 18-30 years who had been exposed to COVID-19. The sample was PBMCs or T cells enriched from blood (not recorded which).

The CDR3 DNA reads TGCAGCGTTGCTCCGGACAGCTGGTCCTACGAGCAGTACTTC. Its protein product is CSVAPDSWSYEQYF. The chain recombines TRBV29-1 with TRBJ2-7; tentative D call: TRBD1 (6 bases). The CDR3 is 14 residues long. The V gene's germline CDR1 is SQVTM and CDR2 ANQGSEA. Trimming shortened V by 4 bases and J by 1 base, and 14 bases separated the two germline ends.